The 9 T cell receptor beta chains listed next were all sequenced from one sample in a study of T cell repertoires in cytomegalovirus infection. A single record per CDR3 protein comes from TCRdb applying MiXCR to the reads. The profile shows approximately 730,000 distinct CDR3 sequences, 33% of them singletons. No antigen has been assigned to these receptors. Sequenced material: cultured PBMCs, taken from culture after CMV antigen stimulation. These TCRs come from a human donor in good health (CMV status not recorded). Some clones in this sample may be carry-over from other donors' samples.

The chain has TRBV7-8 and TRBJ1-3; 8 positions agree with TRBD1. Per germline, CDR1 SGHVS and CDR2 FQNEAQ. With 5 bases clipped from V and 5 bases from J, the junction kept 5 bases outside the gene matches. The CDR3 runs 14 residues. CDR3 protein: CASSPDRGRNTIYF. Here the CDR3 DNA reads TGTGCCAGCAGCCCCGACAGGGGTAGAAACACCATATATTTT.

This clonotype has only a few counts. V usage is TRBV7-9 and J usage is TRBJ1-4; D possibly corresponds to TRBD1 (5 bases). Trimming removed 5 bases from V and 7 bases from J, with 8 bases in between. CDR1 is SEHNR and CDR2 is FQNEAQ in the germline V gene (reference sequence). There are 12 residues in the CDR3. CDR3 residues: CASSTDSEKLFF. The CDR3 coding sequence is TGTGCCAGCAGCACTGACAGTGAAAAACTGTTTTTT.

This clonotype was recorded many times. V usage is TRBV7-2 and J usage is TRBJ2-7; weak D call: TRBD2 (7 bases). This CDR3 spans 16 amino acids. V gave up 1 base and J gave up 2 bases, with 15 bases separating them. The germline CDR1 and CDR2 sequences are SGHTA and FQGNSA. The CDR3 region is CASSLGGGLGAYEQYF. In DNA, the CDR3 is TGTGCCAGCAGCTTAGGCGGGGGCTTAGGGGCCTACGAGCAGTACTTC.

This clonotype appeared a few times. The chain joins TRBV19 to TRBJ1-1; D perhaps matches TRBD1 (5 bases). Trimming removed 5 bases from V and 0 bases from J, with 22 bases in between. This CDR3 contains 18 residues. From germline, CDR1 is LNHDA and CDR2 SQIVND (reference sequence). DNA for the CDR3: TGTGCCAGTAGTTCCCGCCGGGGACGAAACCTCATGAACACTGAAGCTTTCTTT. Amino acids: CASSSRRGRNLMNTEAFF.

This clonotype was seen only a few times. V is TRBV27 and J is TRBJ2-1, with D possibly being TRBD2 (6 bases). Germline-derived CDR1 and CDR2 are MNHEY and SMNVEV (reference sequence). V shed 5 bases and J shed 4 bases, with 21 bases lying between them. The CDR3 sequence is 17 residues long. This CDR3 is CASSNLELADRYNEQFF. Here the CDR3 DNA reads TGTGCCAGCAGTAACCTCGAACTAGCCGATAGATACAATGAGCAGTTCTTC.

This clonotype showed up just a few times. This chain's CDR3 is CASSTLAASYEQYF. CDR3 sequence (DNA): TGTGCCAGCAGTACTTTAGCGGCCTCCTACGAGCAGTACTTC. This chain links TRBV2 with TRBJ2-7, with D possibly matching TRBD2 (6 bases). This CDR3 contains 14 residues. Germline V CDR1 and CDR2: SNHLY, FYNNEI. The germline V and J ends were trimmed by 5 bases and 0 bases, with 11 bases remaining between them.

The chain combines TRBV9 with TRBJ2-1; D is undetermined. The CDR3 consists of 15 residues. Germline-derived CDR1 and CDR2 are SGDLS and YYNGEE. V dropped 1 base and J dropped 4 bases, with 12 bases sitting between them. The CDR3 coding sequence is TGTGCCAGCAGCGTATCCTTGGCGGAATACAATGAGCAGTTCTTC. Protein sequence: CASSVSLAEYNEQFF.

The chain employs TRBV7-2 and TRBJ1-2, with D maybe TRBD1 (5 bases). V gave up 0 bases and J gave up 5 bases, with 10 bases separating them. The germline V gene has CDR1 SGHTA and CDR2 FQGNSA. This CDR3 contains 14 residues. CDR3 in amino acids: CASSLAAGSYGYTF. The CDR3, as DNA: TGTGCCAGCAGCTTAGCGGCAGGGTCGTATGGCTACACCTTC. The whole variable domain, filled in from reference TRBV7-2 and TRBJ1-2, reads GAGVSQSPSNKVTEKGKDVELRCDPISGHTALYWYRQSLGQGLEFLIYFQGNSAPDKSGLPSDRFSAERTGGSVSTLTIQRTQQEDSAVYLCASSLAAGSYGYTFGSGTRLTVV.

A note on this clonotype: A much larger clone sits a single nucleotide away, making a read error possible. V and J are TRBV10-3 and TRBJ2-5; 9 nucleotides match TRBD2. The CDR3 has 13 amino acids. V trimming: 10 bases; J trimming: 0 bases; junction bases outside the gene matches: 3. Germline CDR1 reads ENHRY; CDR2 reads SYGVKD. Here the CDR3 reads CASSGGYQETQYF. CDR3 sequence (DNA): TGTGCCAGCAGCGGGGGGTACCAAGAGACCCAGTACTTC.